The clone carrying this TCR beta chain was counted between two and nine times. Its antigen is currently unknown. Of the isolated RNA, all was reverse transcribed, and so the sequenced material was expressed TCRB transcripts. Clones were read by immunoSEQ multiplex PCR, and TCRdb kept only the in-frame ones, dropping some. The data contain 95,000 to 110,000 clones, about 26% of them seen just once; the ten biggest clones take up more than 0.5%. This record comes from a study of beta chain features in type 1 diabetes. Study-level results: More deletions and fewer insertions at VDJ junctions were found in patients with type 1 diabetes. Short templates might get an advantage during PCR, and this would be equal in patients and controls. Within each of all four CD4+ subsets, Type 1 diabetes patients had TCRB CDR3s that were moderately but significantly shorter.

Blood was drawn once from each donor into heparinised tubes. The draws averaged about 0.12 L. Material: central memory CD4+ T cells from blood. The source of this sequence is a young woman with type 1 diabetes.

In DNA, the CDR3 is TGTGCCAGCAGCGTTCGGGGGGACTTCGGCGGGGAGCTGTTTTTT. Residues: CASSVRGDFGGELFF. The V and J genes are TRBV9 and TRBJ2-2; 7 bases fit TRBD2. This CDR3 is 15 amino acids long. V lost 2 bases, J lost 7 bases, and 8 bases stayed unmatched. The germline V gene encodes CDR1 SGDLS and CDR2 YYNGEE.